This TCR beta chain was observed in a study of early T cells in non-severe SARS-CoV-2 infection. The CDR3 spans 16 residues. Trimming removed 7 bases from V and 3 bases from J, with 20 bases in between. Germline CDR1 and CDR2: MDHEN and SYDVKM. This clonotype was observed a handful of times. Individual cDNA molecules received unique molecular identifiers. TCRdb called the 5' RACE reads again in MiXCR, with one record for every CDR3 protein. The data contain around 77,000 distinct CDR3 sequences, 5% of them singletons. Sequences were derived from whole blood, sampled at baseline. V is TRBV28 and J is TRBJ2-3, with a tentative D call TRBD1 (6 bases). This sequence originates from an adult who was a healthcare worker with PCR-confirmed SARS-CoV-2 infection or an uninfected control (not recorded which). This chain's CDR3 is CASNLQDRTPTDTQYF. CDR3 nucleotide sequence: TGTGCCAGCAACCTACAAGACAGGACCCCTACAGATACGCAGTATTTT.